The 19 T cell receptor beta chains below all came from one sample that was sequenced in a study of T-cell memory formation after mild COVID-19. Each CDR3 protein is one row after TCRdb ran MiXCR on the 5' RACE reads. The sample shows roughly 600,000 distinct CDR3 sequences, roughly 18% of them seen only once. Material for sequencing was PBMCs or a T cell subset sorted from them (not recorded which). These receptors were collected from an adult woman who had mild COVID-19 (a few samples of this study predate the infection). Cell type and time point are not known.

This clonotype turned up a few times. The chain carries TRBV10-3 and TRBJ1-1, with D possibly matching TRBD1 (5 bases). The germline V and J ends were trimmed by 6 bases and 4 bases, with 9 bases remaining between them. The germline CDR1 and CDR2 sequences are ENHRY and SYGVKD. The CDR3 loop spans 12 amino acids. CDR3 sequence (DNA): TGTGCCATCAGGGATGGGGCCACTGAAGCTTTCTTT. Protein product: CAIRDGATEAFF.

This clonotype was seen many times. The V call is TRBV3-1, the J call TRBJ2-5, with D unresolved. V was clipped by 3 bases and J by 5 bases, with 7 bases between them. CDR3 length equals 12 residues. Germline V gives CDR1 LGHDT, CDR2 YNNKEL (reference sequence). The CDR3 reads CASSQRAETQYF. In DNA form, the CDR3 reads TGTGCCAGCAGCCAGAGAGCGGAGACCCAGTACTTC.

J is TRBJ2-1 and V is TRBV27; 9 positions agree with TRBD2. Germline CDR1 reads MNHEY; CDR2 reads SMNVEV (reference sequence). This CDR3 contains 16 residues. J lost 3 bases, V lost 2 bases, and 5 bases had no gene match. The CDR3 DNA sequence: TGTGCCAGCAGTTTAGCAAGCGGGAGGTTCTACAATGAGCAGTTCTTC. Amino acids: CASSLASGRFYNEQFF.

This clonotype has more than one count but fewer than ten. The genes are TRBV7-3 and TRBJ2-1; 9 nucleotides match TRBD2. The CDR3 length is 16 residues. Germline V gives CDR1 SGHTA, CDR2 FQGTGA. The J segment lost 5 bases and the V segment lost 2 bases, leaving 7 bases of the junction unmatched. The CDR3 spells CASSLVAGGSHNEQFF. The DNA of the CDR3 is TGTGCCAGCAGCTTAGTGGCGGGAGGGTCCCACAATGAGCAGTTCTTC.

The chain recombines TRBV9 with TRBJ2-3, with TRBD2 identical over 8 bases. This CDR3 contains 17 residues. V gave up 4 bases and J gave up 1 base; unmatched junction bases: 11. Germline V gives CDR1 SGDLS, CDR2 YYNGEE. The CDR3 DNA sequence: TGTGCCAGCAGCCCCCTTTTGGGTAGCGGGGGCACAGATACGCAGTATTTT. Its translation: CASSPLLGSGGTDTQYF. Looking up the rest from reference TRBV9 and TRBJ2-3 gives the full variable domain: DSGVTQTPKHLITATGQRVTLRCSPRSGDLSVYWYQQSLDQGLQFLIQYYNGEERAKGNILERFSAQQFPDLHSELNLSSLELGDSALYFCASSPLLGSGGTDTQYFGPGTRLTVL.

The rearrangement links TRBV12-3 or TRBV12-4 to TRBJ1-2; perhaps TRBD1 as D (6 bases). The CDR3 contains 13 residues. Between the trimmed V and J ends, which lost 5 bases and 8 bases, there was a span of 15 bases. The CDR3 coding sequence is TGTGCCAGCAGTGGGGGGGCCCCCTACGGCTACACCTTC. Its translation: CASSGGAPYGYTF.

The J gene is TRBJ2-5, the V gene TRBV9, with TRBD2 matching 15 bases. Per germline, CDR1 SGDLS and CDR2 YYNGEE. The J segment lost 5 bases and the V segment lost 3 bases, leaving 5 bases of the junction unmatched. This CDR3 is built from 16 residues. CDR3 loop: CASSGTSGGALETQYF. The CDR3 DNA sequence: TGTGCCAGCAGCGGGACTAGCGGGGGGGCCTTGGAGACCCAGTACTTC.

CDR3 bases: TGTGCCAGCAGTTACTCCCGCTGGGGCTCTTACGAGCAGTACTTC. Its protein product is CASSYSRWGSYEQYF. The rearrangement links TRBV6-5 to TRBJ2-7, with TRBD1 as a possible D gene (5 bases). There are 15 residues in the CDR3. CDR1 and CDR2 (germline): MNHEY, SVGAGI. Trimming cost V 0 bases and J 4 bases, with 13 bases left between them.

For the CDR3, the DNA is TGTGCCAGCAGTGTGGGGACGCACTATGGCTACACCTTC. Protein product: CASSVGTHYGYTF. The rearrangement joins TRBV6-1 to TRBJ1-2; D possibly corresponds to TRBD1 (5 bases). The CDR3 has 13 amino acids. Germline loops: CDR1 MNHNS, CDR2 SASEGT. Trimming took 4 bases from V and 3 from J, leaving 9 bases between them.

This clonotype occurred a few times. The V and J genes are TRBV6-2 or TRBV6-3 and TRBJ2-1; D gene unclear. Trimming left V 4 bases short and J 1 base short, with 14 bases between. The CDR3 is 16 amino acids. Germline V gene lookup returns CDR1 MNHEY and CDR2 SVGEGT. As DNA, the CDR3 is TGTGCCAGCAGTTTTCGGCACCCACAATCCTACAATGAGCAGTTCTTC. Protein: CASSFRHPQSYNEQFF.

The chain joins TRBV11-3 to TRBJ2-7; 8 nucleotides align to TRBD2. The CDR3 is 14 residues long. Germline-derived CDR1 and CDR2 are SGHNT and YENEEA. Trimming cost V 5 bases and J 5 bases; bases outside gene matches: 8. CDR3 protein: CASSRPTSVHEQYF. CDR3 in DNA: TGTGCCAGCAGCCGCCCGACTAGCGTCCACGAGCAGTACTTC.

V and J are TRBV29-1 and TRBJ1-2; D is unresolved. CDR1 is SQVTM, CDR2 ANQGSEA, per germline. There are 13 residues in the CDR3. The V end was cut by 1 base, the J end by 2 bases, with 8 bases between. The CDR3 here is CSVEGAENYGYTF. The CDR3 nucleotides are TGCAGCGTTGAAGGGGCAGAGAACTATGGCTACACCTTC.

This clonotype was counted a few times. This sequence joins TRBV3-1 and TRBJ2-1; no definite D call. Germline V CDR1 and CDR2: LGHDT, YNNKEL (reference sequence). The CDR3 contains 13 residues. Trimming removed 0 bases at V and 6 bases at J, with 6 bases between. In DNA form, the CDR3 reads TGTGCCAGCAGCCAAGATGGTCCCAATGAGCAGTTCTTC. Translated, it gives CASSQDGPNEQFF.

The V gene is TRBV24-1, the J gene TRBJ1-1; D uncertain. V lost 8 bases to trimming and J lost 1 base, with 7 bases between them. Per germline, CDR1 KGHDR and CDR2 SFDVKD. There are 12 residues in the CDR3. In DNA form, the CDR3 reads TGTGCCACCACCAGTGAGAACACTGAAGCTTTCTTT. As protein: CATTSENTEAFF.

Only a few counts were recorded for this clonotype. V gene TRBV20-1 combines with J gene TRBJ1-5; tentatively, D is TRBD1 (5 bases). The length of the CDR3 is 16 residues. Trimming took 3 bases from V and 2 from J, leaving 17 bases between them. Germline lookup yields CDR1 DFQATT and CDR2 SNEGSKA (reference sequence). CDR3 protein: CSARTGQPYGNQPQHF. CDR3 nucleotides: TGCAGTGCTAGGACGGGGCAGCCATATGGCAATCAGCCCCAGCATTTT.

The rearrangement links TRBV15 to TRBJ2-7; TRBD2 aligns across 12 bases. Trimming took 8 bases from V and 2 from J; bases not matched to a gene: 1. Germline CDR1 is LNHNV and CDR2 is YYDKDF (reference sequence). This CDR3 is 13 amino acids long. In DNA, the CDR3 is TGTGCCACCCGGACTAGCGGGACCTACGAGCAGTACTTC. Amino acid sequence: CATRTSGTYEQYF.

CDR3 nucleotide sequence: TGCGCCAGCAGCCAAGATCGGGGACGCGCCTACACAGATACGCAGTATTTT. It translates to CASSQDRGRAYTDTQYF. The chain uses TRBV4-3 and TRBJ2-3; D possibly uses TRBD1 or TRBD2 (5 bases each). The V end lost 0 bases, the J end lost 2 bases, and 15 bases lay between the germline ends. Germline V CDR1 and CDR2: LGHNA, YSLEER. The CDR3 has 17 amino acids.

This clonotype was observed a few times. The rearrangement joins TRBV20-1 to TRBJ1-1; TRBD1 matches at 7 bases. V was clipped by 5 bases and J by 1 base; unmatched bases: 7. This CDR3 region has 14 residues. CDR1 and CDR2 (germline): DFQATT, SNEGSKA (reference sequence). CDR3: CSADKQGQNTEAFF. Here the CDR3 DNA reads TGCAGTGCTGATAAACAGGGGCAGAACACTGAAGCTTTCTTT.

This chain connects TRBV28 to TRBJ2-1; D might be TRBD2 (5 bases). The ends were cut back, 5 bases at V and 7 bases at J, with 12 bases in the middle. This CDR3 has 13 amino acids. Germline V gives CDR1 MDHEN, CDR2 SYDVKM. The chain's CDR3 is CASSPYTGNEQFF. CDR3 coding DNA: TGTGCCAGCAGTCCTTACACGGGGAATGAGCAGTTCTTC.